This T cell receptor beta chain was recorded in a study of blood T cells in healthy people across ages. A second roughly 6 to 11 cycle PCR used barcoded and J-beta primers. The study obtained at least 3 million CDR3-containing paired-end reads from every sample. TCRdb fed the 5' RACE reads into MiXCR, producing one record per CDR3 protein. The table records under 800,000 distinct CDR3 sequences, under 25% of them present only once. The CDR3 runs to 16 residues. Per germline, CDR1 MNHNS and CDR2 SASEGT. This chain joins TRBV6-1 and TRBJ2-5, with D perhaps matching TRBD1 or TRBD2 (5 bases each). The closer fit of TRBJ2-1 to the DNA end suggests the J call may be wrong. This receptor was taken from a man in his 70s in good health. The sequenced sample was blood. The CDR3 protein is CASSPSGALARNEQFF. The CDR3 DNA sequence: TGTGCCAGCAGTCCCTCTGGGGCCCTAGCCAGGAATGAGCAGTTCTTC.